The next 16 T cell receptor beta chains were all read from a single sample in a study of graft-versus-host responses after intestinal transplantation. Their antigens are not known. Libraries were prepared by immunoSEQ multiplex PCR; TCRdb keeps only in-frame clonotypes and omits some of them. The sample lists over 45,000 clones; around 90% were seen once. This specimen consisted of unstimulated CD4+ T cells sorted from spleen or lymph node cells, obtained before transplant. Receptor source: a human donor who was the organ donor for an intestinal transplant.

The genes are TRBV15 and TRBJ1-4, with 7 bases aligning to TRBD1. Germline CDR1 is LNHNV and CDR2 is YYDKDF (reference sequence). With 0 bases clipped from V and 8 bases from J, the junction kept 3 bases outside the gene matches. The CDR3 spans 14 residues. For the CDR3, the DNA is TGTGCCACCAGCAGAGAACAGGGGAGGGAAAAACTGTTTTTT. Amino acids: CATSREQGREKLFF.

The chain carries TRBV14 and TRBJ2-7, with a weak D call TRBD1 (6 bases). The V and J ends lost 4 bases and 1 base respectively, with 14 bases between them. This CDR3 is 15 amino acids long. Germline V lookup: CDR1 SGHDN, CDR2 FVKESK. CDR3: CASSLNRDPSYEQYF. DNA for the CDR3: TGTGCCAGCAGCCTGAACAGGGATCCATCCTACGAGCAGTACTTC.

This chain links TRBV6-1 with TRBJ1-2, with D possibly being TRBD1 (6 bases). V dropped 5 bases and J dropped 2 bases, with 12 bases sitting between them. This CDR3 contains 14 residues. Per the germline V gene, CDR1 is MNHNS and CDR2 is SASEGT. The CDR3, as DNA: TGTGCCAGCAGTTCGGAACAGGGAAACTATGGCTACACCTTC. It translates to CASSSEQGNYGYTF.

This chain links TRBV7-3 with TRBJ2-2; 7 bases fit TRBD2. Germline CDR1 and CDR2: SGHTA and FQGTGA. The V gene end was trimmed by 6 bases and the J gene end by 4 bases; junction bases not matched to a gene: 14. CDR3 length equals 17 residues. The CDR3 nucleotides are TGTGCCAGCAGTTTACGGAATGCGGGGGTCGGCACCGGGGAGCTGTTTTTT. It translates to CASSLRNAGVGTGELFF.

CDR3 bases: TGCAGCGTATTGGACAGCAACTATGGCTACACCTTC. It encodes CSVLDSNYGYTF. The J gene is TRBJ1-2, the V gene TRBV29-1; D is perhaps TRBD1 (6 bases). Trimming stripped 6 bases from V and 2 bases from J, with 10 bases between. This CDR3 comprises 12 residues. From germline, CDR1 is SQVTM and CDR2 ANQGSEA.

The chain carries TRBV28 and TRBJ2-3; TRBD2 matches 7 bases. The V segment lost 1 base and the J segment 0 bases; nucleotides outside the gene matches: 4. Germline V gene lookup returns CDR1 MDHEN and CDR2 SYDVKM. CDR3 length equals 16 residues. The CDR3 region is CASSLSRGVSTDTQYF. The CDR3 DNA sequence: TGTGCCAGCAGTTTATCCCGGGGGGTAAGCACAGATACGCAGTATTTT.

The chain links TRBV2 to TRBJ2-4; 11 bases map to TRBD1. This CDR3 comprises 19 residues. Per germline, CDR1 SNHLY and CDR2 FYNNEI. The V gene end was trimmed by 4 bases and the J gene end by 0 bases; junction bases not matched to a gene: 11. The CDR3 DNA sequence: TGTGCCAGCAGTGTAGTCCGGGACAGGGGGAGGGGAGCCAAAAACATTCAGTACTTC. This encodes CASSVVRDRGRGAKNIQYF.

This clone showed up just once. The genes are TRBV19 and TRBJ1-1; maybe TRBD1 (6 bases). Germline CDR1 LNHDA, CDR2 SQIVND (reference sequence). The CDR3 is 16 residues long. Trimming stripped 5 bases from V and 2 bases from J, with 18 bases between. For the CDR3, the DNA is TGTGCCAGTAGTCGTCAGGGGATGGGGCTAAACACTGAAGCTTTCTTT. Translating it yields CASSRQGMGLNTEAFF.

The CDR3 DNA is TGTGCCATCAGAATGGGGACAGGGTCCTACAATGAGCAGTTCTTC. Its translation is CAIRMGTGSYNEQFF. This chain uses TRBV10-3 with TRBJ2-1; the match to TRBD1 covers 9 bases. Trimming at V came to 6 bases and at J to 1 base, leaving 4 bases not matched to a gene. The CDR3 is 15 residues long. CDR1 and CDR2 (germline): ENHRY, SYGVKD.

This chain links TRBV13 with TRBJ2-1; 9 positions match TRBD2. The CDR3 totals 17 residues. Germline loops: CDR1 PRHDT, CDR2 FYEKMQ (reference sequence). J was trimmed by 3 bases and V by 1 base; bases with no gene match: 7. The CDR3 sequence is CASSLAGTSRYYNEQFF. The CDR3 region has the DNA TGTGCCAGCAGCTTAGCGGGGACTAGCAGATACTACAATGAGCAGTTCTTC.

This chain connects TRBV2 to TRBJ1-1; TRBD1 might be the D (6 bases). V lost 5 bases to trimming and J lost 6 bases, with 10 bases between them. Germline V gene data show CDR1 as SNHLY and CDR2 as FYNNEI. CDR3 length: 12 amino acids. In nucleotides, the CDR3 is TGTGCCAGCAGTAACAGGGTCCCTGAAGCTTTCTTT. Its protein product is CASSNRVPEAFF. Full variable domain (missing parts from reference TRBV2 and TRBJ1-1): EPEVTQTPSHQVTQMGQEVILRCVPISNHLYFYWYRQILGQKVEFLVSFYNNEISEKSEIFDDQFSVERPDGSNFTLKIRSTKLEDSAMYFCASSNRVPEAFFGQGTRLTVV.

This chain links TRBV4-2 with TRBJ2-5; TRBD2 aligns across 13 bases. CDR3 length: 15 residues. The J segment lost 7 bases and the V segment lost 4 bases, leaving 6 bases of the junction unmatched. Germline CDR1 reads LGHNA; CDR2 reads YNFKEQ. Written as DNA, the CDR3 is TGTGCCAGCAGCCCCCGGACTAGCGGGGGAGGGACCCAGTACTTC. Translation gives CASSPRTSGGGTQYF.

The V gene is TRBV7-3, the J gene TRBJ1-1; a possible D gene is TRBD1 (6 bases). CDR1 and CDR2 (germline): SGHTA, FQGTGA. V lost 4 bases to trimming and J lost 4 bases, with 10 bases between them. The CDR3 contains 13 residues. CDR3 coding DNA: TGTGCCAGCAGCTACAGGGAGAGCACTGAAGCTTTCTTT. As protein: CASSYRESTEAFF.

This rearrangement joins TRBV5-1 to TRBJ2-2; D possibly corresponds to TRBD1 (6 bases). CDR1 SGHRS and CDR2 YFSETQ come from the germline V gene. This CDR3 region has 15 residues. V was cut by 2 bases and J by 0 bases, with 8 bases left in between. In DNA form, the CDR3 reads TGCGCCAGCAGCTTACCAGGGGCGAACACCGGGGAGCTGTTTTTT. As protein: CASSLPGANTGELFF.

V and J are TRBV30 and TRBJ1-2; 8 positions agree with TRBD1. The CDR3 contains 15 residues. Germline CDR1 GTSNPN, CDR2 SVGIG (reference sequence). The ends lost 4 bases at V and 6 bases at J; junction bases unmatched: 13. The CDR3 bases are TGTGCCTGGACTCATCAGGGGGCGGGGATCGATGGCTACACCTTC. It is translated as CAWTHQGAGIDGYTF.

Concerning this clone: The sample holds other DNA sequences that translate to the same CDR3. The V gene is TRBV7-2, the J gene TRBJ1-2; D is possibly TRBD1 (5 bases). Germline loops: CDR1 SGHTA, CDR2 FQGNSA. V was pared by 5 bases and J by 4 bases, with 14 bases between. The CDR3 has 14 residues. CDR3 nucleotide sequence: TGTGCCAGCAGCCTAGGGACTCCCGGCTATGGCTACACCTTC. It is translated as CASSLGTPGYGYTF.